This T cell receptor (beta chain) was observed in a study of lung T cells in sarcoidosis with Löfgren's syndrome. Study results and caveats: Multiple Löfgren's syndrome patients reportedly shared TRAV12-1 and TRBV2 CDR3 motifs.

One entry per CDR3 protein results from TCRdb running MiXCR on the reads. The sample lists thousands of distinct CDR3 sequences, approximately 21% occurring once. Germline lookup yields CDR1 LGHNA and CDR2 YNFKEQ. Deletions cut 0 bases from V and 11 bases from J, with 19 bases between. The CDR3 contains 15 residues. This clonotype was observed at least ten times. The antigen remains unidentified. This rearrangement joins TRBV4-2 to TRBJ1-1; D not certain. The sample was CD4+ T cells from bronchoalveolar lavage fluid. The TCR originated in a human donor with sarcoidosis (Löfgren's syndrome or another form), or a control subject (not recorded which). The CDR3 region has the DNA TGTGCCAGCAGCCAAGATGGTAGCAGGCCCCCTGGGGCTTTCTTT. Amino acid sequence: CASSQDGSRPPGAFF.